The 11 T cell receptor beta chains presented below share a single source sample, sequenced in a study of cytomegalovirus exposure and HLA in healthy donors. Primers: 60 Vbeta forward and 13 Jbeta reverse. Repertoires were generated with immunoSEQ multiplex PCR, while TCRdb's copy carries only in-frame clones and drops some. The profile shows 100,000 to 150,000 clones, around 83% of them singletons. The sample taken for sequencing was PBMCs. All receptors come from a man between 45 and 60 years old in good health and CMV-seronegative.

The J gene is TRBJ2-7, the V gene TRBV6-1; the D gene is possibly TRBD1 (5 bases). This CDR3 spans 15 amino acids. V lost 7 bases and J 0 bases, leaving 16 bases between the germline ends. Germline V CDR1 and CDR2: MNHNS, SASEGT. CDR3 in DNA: TGTGCCAGCACCCAGTCGACAGCACTCTCCTACGAGCAGTACTTC. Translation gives CASTQSTALSYEQYF.

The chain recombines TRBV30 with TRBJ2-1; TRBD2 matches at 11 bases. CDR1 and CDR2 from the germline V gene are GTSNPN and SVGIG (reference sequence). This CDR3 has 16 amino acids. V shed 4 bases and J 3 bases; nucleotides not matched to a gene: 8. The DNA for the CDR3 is TGTGCCTGGACCGGATTTACTAGCGGGGGCTACAATGAGCAGTTCTTC. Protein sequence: CAWTGFTSGGYNEQFF.

CDR3 region: CASSLDRNQPQHF. The CDR3 bases are TGTGCCAGCAGCTTGGACAGAAATCAGCCCCAGCATTTT. The genes are TRBV5-4 and TRBJ1-5; D is uncertain. V gave up 0 bases and J gave up 4 bases, with 5 bases separating them. The CDR3 length is 13 residues. Germline V gene sequence: CDR1 SGHNT, CDR2 YYREEE (reference sequence).

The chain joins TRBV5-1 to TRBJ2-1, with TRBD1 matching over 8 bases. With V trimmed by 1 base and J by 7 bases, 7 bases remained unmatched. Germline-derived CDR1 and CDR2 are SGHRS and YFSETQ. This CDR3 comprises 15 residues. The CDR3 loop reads CASSLRQGAGNEQFF. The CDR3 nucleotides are TGCGCCAGCAGCTTGCGGCAGGGGGCTGGGAATGAGCAGTTCTTC.

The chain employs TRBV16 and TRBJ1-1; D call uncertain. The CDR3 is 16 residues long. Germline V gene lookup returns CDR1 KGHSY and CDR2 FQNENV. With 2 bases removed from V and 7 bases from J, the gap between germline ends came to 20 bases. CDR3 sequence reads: CASSQGLGSLADEAFF. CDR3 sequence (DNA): TGTGCCAGCAGCCAAGGTTTAGGTAGTCTGGCGGATGAAGCTTTCTTT.

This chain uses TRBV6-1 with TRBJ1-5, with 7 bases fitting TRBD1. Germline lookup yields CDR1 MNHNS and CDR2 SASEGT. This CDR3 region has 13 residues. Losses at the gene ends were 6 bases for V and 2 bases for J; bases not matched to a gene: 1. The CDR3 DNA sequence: TGTGCCAGCAGAGGGACAGGCAATCAGCCCCAGCATTTT. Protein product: CASRGTGNQPQHF.

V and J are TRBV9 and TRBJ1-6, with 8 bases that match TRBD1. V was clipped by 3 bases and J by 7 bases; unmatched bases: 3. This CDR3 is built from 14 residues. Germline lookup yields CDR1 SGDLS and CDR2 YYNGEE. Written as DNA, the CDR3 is TGTGCCAGCAGCGGACAGGGGCAAAATTCACCCCTCCACTTT. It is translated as CASSGQGQNSPLHF.

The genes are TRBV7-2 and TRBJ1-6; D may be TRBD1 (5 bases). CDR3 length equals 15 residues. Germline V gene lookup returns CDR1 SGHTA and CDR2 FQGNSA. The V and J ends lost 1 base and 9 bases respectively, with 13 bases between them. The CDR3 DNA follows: TGTGCCAGCAGCTTAGGGTGGCAGGGAAGTTCACCCCTCCACTTT. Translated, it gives CASSLGWQGSSPLHF. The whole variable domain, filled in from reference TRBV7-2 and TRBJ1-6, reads GAGVSQSPSNKVTEKGKDVELRCDPISGHTALYWYRQSLGQGLEFLIYFQGNSAPDKSGLPSDRFSAERTGGSVSTLTIQRTQQEDSAVYLCASSLGWQGSSPLHFGNGTRLTVT.

DNA for the CDR3: TGTGCCAGCAGCCCAGCGAGATGGGGGGATGAGCAGTTCTTC. Protein product: CASSPARWGDEQFF. This chain links TRBV9 with TRBJ2-1; D is possibly TRBD2 (6 bases). The length of the CDR3 is 14 residues. V was trimmed by 4 bases and J by 8 bases, leaving 16 bases between them. The V gene's germline CDR1 is SGDLS and CDR2 YYNGEE. Drawing the rest from reference TRBV9 and TRBJ2-1, the complete variable domain is DSGVTQTPKHLITATGQRVTLRCSPRSGDLSVYWYQQSLDQGLQFLIQYYNGEERAKGNILERFSAQQFPDLHSELNLSSLELGDSALYFCASSPARWGDEQFFGPGTRLTVL.

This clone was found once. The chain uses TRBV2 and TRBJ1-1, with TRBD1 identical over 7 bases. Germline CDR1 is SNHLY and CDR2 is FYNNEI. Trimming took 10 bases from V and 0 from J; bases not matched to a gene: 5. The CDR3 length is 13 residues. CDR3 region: CANSGQMNTEAFF. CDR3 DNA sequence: TGTGCCAACTCGGGACAGATGAACACTGAAGCTTTCTTT.

The DNA of the CDR3 is TGCGCCAGCAGTCGGGACACTGGAAACACCATATATTTT. Translated: CASSRDTGNTIYF. This chain links TRBV10-1 with TRBJ1-3; TRBD1 might be the D (6 bases). CDR1 WNHNN and CDR2 SYGVQD come from the germline V gene (reference sequence). The CDR3 runs to 13 residues. The V and J ends lost 5 bases and 2 bases respectively, with 7 bases between them.